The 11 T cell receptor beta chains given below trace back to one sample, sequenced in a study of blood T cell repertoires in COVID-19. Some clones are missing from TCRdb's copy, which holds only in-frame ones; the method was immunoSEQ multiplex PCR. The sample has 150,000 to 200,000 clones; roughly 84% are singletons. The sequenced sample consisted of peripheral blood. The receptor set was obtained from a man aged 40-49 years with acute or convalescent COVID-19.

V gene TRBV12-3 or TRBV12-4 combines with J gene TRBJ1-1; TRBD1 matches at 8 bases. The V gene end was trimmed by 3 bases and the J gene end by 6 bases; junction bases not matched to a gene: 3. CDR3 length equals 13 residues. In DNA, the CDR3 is TGTGCCAGCAGTTTGTTGGACAGGGCTGAAGCTTTCTTT. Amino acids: CASSLLDRAEAFF.

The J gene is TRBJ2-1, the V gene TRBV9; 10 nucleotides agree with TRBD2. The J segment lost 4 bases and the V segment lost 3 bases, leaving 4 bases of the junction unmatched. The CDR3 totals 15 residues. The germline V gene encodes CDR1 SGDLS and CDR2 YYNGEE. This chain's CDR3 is CASSASGGAYNEQFF. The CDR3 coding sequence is TGTGCCAGCAGCGCAAGCGGGGGGGCTTACAATGAGCAGTTCTTC. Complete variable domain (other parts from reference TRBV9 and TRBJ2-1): DSGVTQTPKHLITATGQRVTLRCSPRSGDLSVYWYQQSLDQGLQFLIQYYNGEERAKGNILERFSAQQFPDLHSELNLSSLELGDSALYFCASSASGGAYNEQFFGPGTRLTVL.

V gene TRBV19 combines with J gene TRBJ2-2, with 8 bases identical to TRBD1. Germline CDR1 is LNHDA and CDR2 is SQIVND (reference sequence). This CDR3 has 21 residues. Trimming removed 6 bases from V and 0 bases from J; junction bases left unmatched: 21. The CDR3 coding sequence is TGTGCCAGTAGCGTCGTCTATTGGGGACAGGCGGTTCCCGCGAACACCGGGGAGCTGTTTTTT. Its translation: CASSVVYWGQAVPANTGELFF. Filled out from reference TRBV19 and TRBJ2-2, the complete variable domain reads DGGITQSPKYLFRKEGQNVTLSCEQNLNHDAMYWYRQDPGQGLRLIYYSQIVNDFQKGDIAEGYSVSREKKESFPLTVTSAQKNPTAFYLCASSVVYWGQAVPANTGELFFGEGSRLTVL.

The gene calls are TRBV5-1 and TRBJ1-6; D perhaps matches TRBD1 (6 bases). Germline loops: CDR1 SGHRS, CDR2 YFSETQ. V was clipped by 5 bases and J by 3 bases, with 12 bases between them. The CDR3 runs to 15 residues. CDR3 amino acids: CASSLGQSYNSPLHF. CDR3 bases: TGCGCCAGCAGTCTAGGACAGAGCTATAATTCACCCCTCCACTTT.

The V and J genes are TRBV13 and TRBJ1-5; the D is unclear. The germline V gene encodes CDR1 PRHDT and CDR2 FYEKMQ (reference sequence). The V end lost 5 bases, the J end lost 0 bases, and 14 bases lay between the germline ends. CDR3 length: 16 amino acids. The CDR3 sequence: CASSPDPGVSNQPQHF. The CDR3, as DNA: TGTGCCAGCAGCCCTGATCCGGGAGTTAGCAATCAGCCCCAGCATTTT.

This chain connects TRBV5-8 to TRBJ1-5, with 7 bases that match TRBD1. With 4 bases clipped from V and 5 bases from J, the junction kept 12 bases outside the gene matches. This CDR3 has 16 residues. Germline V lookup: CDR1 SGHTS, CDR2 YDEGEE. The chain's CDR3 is CASSPKTGSIYQPQHF. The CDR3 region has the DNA TGTGCCAGCAGCCCCAAGACAGGGTCGATCTATCAGCCCCAGCATTTT.

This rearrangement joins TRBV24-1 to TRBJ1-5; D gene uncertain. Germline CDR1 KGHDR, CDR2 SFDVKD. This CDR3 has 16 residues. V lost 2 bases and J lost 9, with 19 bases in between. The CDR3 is CATSDSKVSGIWPQHF. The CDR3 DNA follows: TGTGCCACCAGTGATTCAAAAGTTTCGGGTATTTGGCCCCAGCATTTT.

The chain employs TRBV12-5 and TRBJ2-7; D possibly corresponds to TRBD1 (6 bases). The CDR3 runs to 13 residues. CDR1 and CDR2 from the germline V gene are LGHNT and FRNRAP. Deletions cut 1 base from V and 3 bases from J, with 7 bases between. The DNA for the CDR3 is TGTGCTAGTGGTTTGGAGGGGGACTACGAGCAGTACTTC. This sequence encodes CASGLEGDYEQYF.

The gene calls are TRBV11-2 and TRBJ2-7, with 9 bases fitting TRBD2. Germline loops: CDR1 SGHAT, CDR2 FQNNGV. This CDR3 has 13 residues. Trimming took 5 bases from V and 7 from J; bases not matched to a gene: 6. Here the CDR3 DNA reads TGTGCCAGCAGCCCGGGACTAGCTAGGGAGCAGTACTTC. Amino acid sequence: CASSPGLAREQYF.

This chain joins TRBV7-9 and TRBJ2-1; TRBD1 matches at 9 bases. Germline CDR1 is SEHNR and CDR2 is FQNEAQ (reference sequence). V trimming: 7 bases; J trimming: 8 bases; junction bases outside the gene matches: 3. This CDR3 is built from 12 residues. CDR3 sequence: CASNNRGHEQFF. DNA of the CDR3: TGTGCCAGCAACAACAGGGGGCATGAGCAGTTCTTC. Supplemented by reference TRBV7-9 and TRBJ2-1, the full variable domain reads DTGVSQNPRHKITKRGQNVTFRCDPISEHNRLYWYRQTLGQGPEFLTYFQNEAQLEKSRLLSDRFSAERPKGSFSTLEIQRTEQGDSAMYLCASNNRGHEQFFGPGTRLTVL.

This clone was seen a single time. Here the CDR3 reads CASVRTSGQGRGYTF. The CDR3 DNA reads TGTGCCAGCGTCCGGACCTCGGGACAGGGAAGAGGCTACACCTTC. The chain combines TRBV11-2 with TRBJ1-2, with 9 bases matching TRBD1. Trimming took 8 bases from V and 8 from J; bases not matched to a gene: 15. The CDR3 runs 15 residues. Germline CDR1 and CDR2: SGHAT and FQNNGV.